This is a list of T cell receptor beta chains from one sample in a study of blood T cell repertoires in COVID-19. Assay used: immunoSEQ multiplex PCR; TCRdb lists only in-frame clones, some missing. The sample includes over 85,000 clones, 85% to 95% seen only once; the top ten take around 2.3%. The sample was peripheral blood. The receptors derive from a human donor with active COVID-19. The donor label of this sample is uncertain. Each CDR3 is given with its conserved first and last residue. Fields, in order: V gene, D gene, clone size, J gene, CDR3 DNA, CDR3 protein. The D gene is left open where the match is weak. For some rows the clone size is stated as once, few or many, or as a class when expanded; others skip it.

V: TRBV28
D: TRBD1
size: .
J: TRBJ1-4
DNA: TGTGCCAGCAGGGCACAGGGGGCGAGTAATGAAAAACTGTTTTTT
CDR3: CASRAQGASNEKLFF

V: TRBV6-5
D: .
size: .
J: TRBJ1-2
DNA: TGTGCCAGCACTCCAGGGCGCCTGAGGAATGGCTACACCTTC
CDR3: CASTPGRLRNGYTF

V: TRBV4-1
D: .
size: .
J: TRBJ1-6
DNA: TGCGCCAGCAGCCAAGAGTGGACTTACCTGACACCCCTCCACTTT
CDR3: CASSQEWTYLTPLHF

V: TRBV2
D: .
size: .
J: TRBJ1-5
DNA: TGTGCCGCCAGTAGGGACACCAATCAGCCCCAGCATTTT
CDR3: CAASRDTNQPQHF

V: TRBV9
D: .
size: .
J: TRBJ2-1
DNA: TGTGCCAGCAGCCCCCAATCCAGCTCCTACAATGAGCAGTTCTTC
CDR3: CASSPQSSSYNEQFF

V: TRBV11-3
D: .
size: .
J: TRBJ2-5
DNA: TGTGCCAGCAGCCTTGACAGCCAAGAGACCCAGTACTTC
CDR3: CASSLDSQETQYF

V: TRBV7-3
D: .
size: .
J: TRBJ2-7
DNA: TGTGCCAGCAGCTTAACTAGCCAGGGCTACGAGCAGTACTTC
CDR3: CASSLTSQGYEQYF

V: TRBV5-4
D: TRBD2
size: .
J: TRBJ2-1
DNA: TGTGCCAGCAGCTTTACAGCGGGGGGGGTCAATGAGCAGTTCTTC
CDR3: CASSFTAGGVNEQFF

V: TRBV3-1/TRBV3-2
D: TRBD2
size: once
J: TRBJ2-4
DNA: TGTGCCAGCAGCCTGGGAGGGACGGACATTCAGTACTTC
CDR3: CASSLGGTDIQYF

V: TRBV6-2/TRBV6-3
D: TRBD1
size: .
J: TRBJ1-6
DNA: TGTGCCAGCAGTTACTCCCGGGACAGGCTAAATTCACCCCTCCACTTT
CDR3: CASSYSRDRLNSPLHF

V: TRBV5-1
D: .
size: .
J: TRBJ1-1
DNA: TGCGCCAGCAGCTTTCCCGGGACTTCACCTGAAGCTTTCTTT
CDR3: CASSFPGTSPEAFF

V: TRBV28
D: TRBD2
size: .
J: TRBJ2-5
DNA: TGTGCCAGCAGTCCTGGACTAGCGGGGGAGACCCAGTACTTC
CDR3: CASSPGLAGETQYF

V: TRBV7-2
D: TRBD1
size: .
J: TRBJ2-7
DNA: TGTGCCAGCAGCACTAGGACAGGGGTTGCCTACGAGCAGTACTTC
CDR3: CASSTRTGVAYEQYF

V: TRBV28
D: TRBD1
size: .
J: TRBJ1-2
DNA: TGTGCCAGCAGCGCGACAGGGACCAACTATGGCTACACCTTC
CDR3: CASSATGTNYGYTF